The clone carrying this T cell receptor (beta chain) was detected ten times or more. No antigen is known for it. This entry comes from a study of identical twins. Germline CDR1 MDHEN, CDR2 SYDVKM. The CDR3 contains 16 residues. The V and J ends lost 2 bases and 1 base, in that order; junction bases with no gene match: 4. A universal primer site came from template switching; cDNA carried unique molecular identifiers. TCRdb re-derived calls from the 5' RACE reads in MiXCR, one entry per CDR3 protein. This sample has approximately 630,000 distinct CDR3 sequences, with 7.1% found just once. Study-wide results and caveats: The models gave estimates that fell short of the out-of-frame TCR alpha sharing seen in monozygotic twins.

Separately, the same data were catalogued under a study of yellow fever vaccine responses in identical twins. That work contributes: Reported findings indicate that twins' vaccine T cell responses seemed partially convergent, partially personalized.

The receptor was derived from a woman in her late teens or twenties in good health. The sequenced sample was PBMCs. The V call is TRBV28, the J call TRBJ2-3; TRBD1 agrees at 9 bases. The CDR3 nucleotides read TGTGCCAGCAGTTTAGGGACAGGGAAAGGCACAGATACGCAGTATTTT. Its translation is CASSLGTGKGTDTQYF.